These T cell receptor beta chains were read from a single sample in a study of shared clonotypes between healthy human individuals. Method: immunoSEQ multiplex PCR; TCRdb's copy keeps in-frame clones and lacks some. The sample consists of around 2,000,000 clones, about 95% of them appearing once. Material for sequencing was naive CD8+ T cells sorted from blood. The receptors come from a man aged 18 to 30 in good health. Both conserved end residues are part of each CDR3. The D gene is left open where the match is weak. Clone size is shown for a subset of rows, as once, few, many or a class of expanded clone.

J gene: TRBJ2-1
V gene: TRBV15
clone size: -
D gene: -
CDR3 DNA: TGTGCCACCACCCCGAGCTCCTACAATGAGCAGTTCTTC
CDR3 protein: CATTPSSYNEQFF

J gene: TRBJ1-2
V gene: TRBV4-1
clone size: -
D gene: -
CDR3 DNA: TGCGCCAGCAGCCAAGATGGGCAGGGTGGTTATGGCTACACCTTC
CDR3 protein: CASSQDGQGGYGYTF

J gene: TRBJ2-2
V gene: TRBV5-1
clone size: -
D gene: TRBD2
CDR3 DNA: TGCGCCAGCAGCTTGGATCCTAGCGGGAGAATAGGGACCGGGGAGCTGTTTTTT
CDR3 protein: CASSLDPSGRIGTGELFF

J gene: TRBJ1-1
V gene: TRBV5-1
clone size: -
D gene: TRBD1
CDR3 DNA: TGCGCCAGCAGTCATGACAGGGGTGATGAAGCTTTCTTT
CDR3 protein: CASSHDRGDEAFF

J gene: TRBJ2-7
V gene: TRBV5-6
clone size: few
D gene: TRBD1
CDR3 DNA: TGTGCCAGCAGCTTGCGGGACAGCTCCTACGAGCAGTACTTC
CDR3 protein: CASSLRDSSYEQYF

J gene: TRBJ1-1
V gene: TRBV29-1
clone size: -
D gene: -
CDR3 DNA: TGCAGCGTTGAAGACAGTAGGGGGACTGAAGCTTTCTTT
CDR3 protein: CSVEDSRGTEAFF

J gene: TRBJ2-2
V gene: TRBV27
clone size: -
D gene: TRBD2
CDR3 DNA: TGTGCCAGCAGTTTACTAGCGGGAGGTACCGGGGAGCTGTTTTTT
CDR3 protein: CASSLLAGGTGELFF

J gene: TRBJ2-1
V gene: TRBV28
clone size: -
D gene: TRBD2
CDR3 DNA: TGTGCCAGCAGTTTAACTAGCGGGGGGGCCGATGAGCAGTTCTTC
CDR3 protein: CASSLTSGGADEQFF

J gene: TRBJ1-6
V gene: TRBV28
clone size: -
D gene: -
CDR3 DNA: TGTGCCAGCAGCCCCCCCCTGGACAGAGGACGACACTTT
CDR3 protein: CASSPPLDRGRHF

J gene: TRBJ2-3
V gene: TRBV29-1
clone size: -
D gene: -
CDR3 DNA: TGCAGCGTTGGGACCGGGGATACAGATACGCAGTATTTT
CDR3 protein: CSVGTGDTDTQYF

J gene: TRBJ2-1
V gene: TRBV4-1
clone size: -
D gene: TRBD2
CDR3 DNA: TGCGCCAGCAGTCGACCGGGAGGGAGCCTCTACAATGAGCAGTTCTTC
CDR3 protein: CASSRPGGSLYNEQFF